The clone carrying this T cell receptor beta chain was seen only once. Germline CDR1 reads LGHDT; CDR2 reads YNNKEL (reference sequence). The length of the CDR3 is 16 residues. Trimming took 4 bases from V and 5 from J; bases not matched to a gene: 10. Only in-frame clones appear in the TCRdb table, and some are missing; sequencing was by immunoSEQ multiplex PCR. The profile shows 350,000 to 450,000 clones, approximately 83% of them singletons. The record originates from a study of Ad26.COV2.S vaccination and SARS-CoV-2 variants. Regarding treatment: over 15 received Ad26.COV2.S at low or high dose, single or two shots; about five received placebo; per-sample allocation not given. Day 63 after the first injection of vaccine or placebo was the sampling time.

The sample consisted of peripheral blood, taken in a trial of Ad26.COV2.S vaccine versus placebo. The chain couples TRBV3-1 (or the pseudogene TRBV3-2) to TRBJ2-3; 9 bases align to TRBD2. This receptor was obtained from a person between 18 and 65 years old who received the Ad26.COV2.S COVID-19 vaccine or a placebo. In DNA form, the CDR3 reads TGTGCCAGCAGCCCCTCCCTAGCGGGGACTCAAGATACGCAGTATTTT. Residues: CASSPSLAGTQDTQYF.